This T cell receptor beta chain was obtained from a study of shared clonotypes between healthy human individuals. On this clone: The target antigen is unknown.

The study's findings and limits: Researchers found naive subsets generally carried larger estimated richness than memory subsets.

CDR1 and CDR2 from the germline V gene are MNHEY and SMNVEV (reference sequence). V shed 2 bases and J 3 bases; nucleotides not matched to a gene: 5. CDR3 length equals 15 residues. TCRdb's table, derived via immunoSEQ multiplex PCR, lists solely in-frame clones and lacks some. The sample lists about 110,000 clones, around 68% occurring once. Donors were Caucasian adults residing in Nashville, Tennessee, USA. In CD8 memory, CD45RO+ cells were put together with CCR7-negative CD45RA+ TemRA cells. The TCR comes from a woman in her thirties in good health. Sequencing used memory CD8+ T cells sorted from blood. The subset: CD45RO+ cells pooled with CCR7-negative TemRA cells. The chain carries TRBV27 and TRBJ2-7, with 9 nucleotides matching TRBD1. The CDR3 DNA reads as TGTGCCAGCAGTTTACAGGACAGGGGATACTACGAGCAGTACTTC. This sequence encodes CASSLQDRGYYEQYF.